This TCR beta chain was obtained from a study of B cell selection in AIRE deficiency. Study findings and constraints: Shared Treg sequences had shorter CDR3s, biased toward rearrangements with few non-templated insertions.

On this clone: The antigen is unknown.

CDR3 length equals 15 residues. Germline CDR1 and CDR2: LGHNA and YNFKEQ. J lost 0 bases, V lost 2 bases, and 2 bases had no gene match. Sorting defined conventional CD4 T cells as CD4+CD127+. The method was immunoSEQ multiplex PCR; TCRdb's version includes in-frame clones alone and lacks a portion of them. The repertoire consists of some 24,000 clones, with roughly 96% occurring once and the leading ten covering roughly 0.2%. Sequenced: conventional CD4+ T cells sorted from PBMCs. The chain carries TRBV4-2 and TRBJ2-7; TRBD1 agrees at 9 bases. The receptor was isolated from a human donor with AIRE deficiency. CDR3 nucleotides: TGTGCCAGCAGCCAAACAGGGGGCCGCTCCTACGAGCAGTACTTC. This gives the protein CASSQTGGRSYEQYF.